The rows below give T cell receptor beta chains drawn from one sample of a study of T cell changes during pregnancy in multiple sclerosis. Using immunoSEQ multiplex PCR, the repertoire was profiled, and TCRdb retains in-frame clones only, with some absent. The top ten clones hold 2% to 2.5% of a sample with about 93,000 clones, about 92% of them seen once. The material was peripheral blood, obtained after pregnancy. Receptor source: a female donor with multiple sclerosis, enrolled in a pregnancy study. CDR3s include the opening cysteine and the closing phenylalanine or tryptophan. D genes are given only for firm matches. The listing skips clone size in some rows; elsewhere it reads once, few, many or a size class.

clone_size	d_call	j_call	v_call	cdr3_aa	cdr3_nt
.	TRBD1	TRBJ1-2	TRBV18	CASSPTGGGGFNGYTF	TGTGCCAGCTCACCAACAGGGGGCGGCGGTTTTAATGGCTACACCTTC
.	.	TRBJ2-1	TRBV7-9	CASSPQNEQFF	TGTGCCAGCAGCCCGCAGAATGAGCAGTTCTTC
.	TRBD2	TRBJ2-2	TRBV4-3	CASSQDGLAGGPGTGELFF	TGCGCCAGCAGCCAAGATGGATTAGCGGGGGGGCCTGGCACCGGGGAGCTGTTTTTT
.	.	TRBJ1-1	TRBV6-1	CASSEEGLENTEAFF	TGTGCCAGCAGTGAAGAGGGGCTAGAGAACACTGAAGCTTTCTTT
.	.	TRBJ1-5	TRBV15	CATSRDRAGQLNQPQHF	TGTGCCACCAGCAGAGATCGTGCTGGGCAGCTAAATCAGCCCCAGCATTTT
.	.	TRBJ2-3	TRBV7-6	CASSPPSTDTQYF	TGTGCCAGCAGCCCCCCTTCCACAGATACGCAGTATTTT
once	.	TRBJ1-1	TRBV7-9	CASSQMAGKNTEAFF	TGTGCCAGCAGCCAAATGGCAGGGAAGAACACTGAAGCTTTCTTT
.	TRBD1	TRBJ1-3	TRBV30	CAWSAYGQGTRNTIYF	TGTGCCTGGAGTGCCTACGGACAGGGAACAAGAAACACCATATATTTT
.	TRBD1	TRBJ2-3	TRBV5-1	CASSLGQGYDTQYF	TGCGCCAGCAGCTTGGGACAGGGATACGATACGCAGTATTTT
.	.	TRBJ2-1	TRBV6-4	CASSDQRNYNEQFF	TGTGCCAGCAGTGACCAGCGGAACTACAATGAGCAGTTCTTC
.	TRBD2	TRBJ2-1	TRBV11-2	CASSLGGSSYNEQFF	TGTGCCAGCAGCTTAGGCGGGAGCTCCTACAATGAGCAGTTCTTC
.	TRBD2	TRBJ2-1	TRBV11-3	CASSLRDSGRTYNEQFF	TGTGCCAGCAGCTTACGTGATAGCGGGAGGACCTACAATGAGCAGTTCTTC
.	.	TRBJ1-2	TRBV4-3	CASSQGSAPGGNYGYTF	TGCGCCAGCAGCCAAGGTTCCGCGCCGGGAGGTAACTATGGCTACACCTTC
few	.	TRBJ1-2	TRBV30	CAWTLPEKGYTF	TGTGCCTGGACTCTTCCGGAGAAAGGCTACACCTTC
once	.	TRBJ1-6	TRBV7-2	CASSLARAGDNSPLHF	TGTGCCAGCAGCTTAGCGCGGGCGGGAGATAATTCACCCCTCCACTTT
.	TRBD2	TRBJ2-7	TRBV30	CAWRNGLAGPSYEQYF	TGTGCCTGGAGAAACGGACTAGCGGGGCCTTCCTACGAGCAGTACTTC
.	.	TRBJ2-4	TRBV11-2	CASSLDRDRWNIQYF	TGTGCCAGCAGCTTAGATCGAGACAGGTGGAACATTCAGTACTTC
.	TRBD1	TRBJ2-1	TRBV5-1	CASSGGTGSYNEQFF	TGCGCCAGCAGCGGTGGGACAGGGTCATATAATGAGCAGTTCTTC
.	.	TRBJ1-6	TRBV6-5	CASSSGIAYNSPLHF	TGTGCCAGCTCTTCAGGGATCGCCTATAATTCACCCCTCCACTTT
.	TRBD2	TRBJ2-5	TRBV18	CASSTGGLAQETQYF	TGTGCCAGCTCAACGGGAGGACTAGCGCAAGAGACCCAGTACTTC
.	TRBD1	TRBJ1-1	TRBV6-1	CASSGGQGVATEAFF	TGTGCCAGCAGTGGAGGACAGGGGGTAGCGACTGAAGCTTTCTTT
.	.	TRBJ1-1	TRBV30	CAWSVPGRAFF	TGTGCCTGGAGTGTACCTGGGAGGGCTTTCTTT
once	.	TRBJ1-2	TRBV6-5	CASNPGTPNGYTF	TGTGCCAGCAACCCCGGGACACCGAATGGCTACACCTTC
.	TRBD1	TRBJ1-5	TRBV6-4	CASSTWHRGPRQPQHF	TGTGCCAGCAGTACGTGGCACAGGGGCCCCCGCCAGCCCCAGCATTTT
.	.	TRBJ2-7	TRBV18	CASSPSSEGYHEQYF	TGTGCCAGCTCACCATCTAGCGAGGGCTACCACGAGCAGTACTTC
.	TRBD1	TRBJ1-5	TRBV7-9	CASSLFMGTGGERPQHF	TGTGCCAGCAGCTTGTTCATGGGTACAGGGGGAGAGCGGCCCCAGCATTTT
.	.	TRBJ1-4	TRBV5-1	CARRVDAYEKLFF	TGCGCCCGGAGGGTGGATGCCTATGAAAAACTGTTTTTT
.	TRBD1	TRBJ1-6	TRBV27	CASKVQGVTFNSPLHF	TGTGCCAGCAAGGTACAGGGGGTTACCTTTAATTCACCCCTCCACTTT
.	.	TRBJ1-3	TRBV10-3	CAISDQGPPGNTIYF	TGTGCCATCAGTGATCAGGGGCCCCCTGGAAACACCATATATTTT
.	TRBD2	TRBJ2-7	TRBV30	CAWSDRIAGSLRKQYF	TGTGCCTGGAGCGACAGAATAGCGGGTTCACTACGAAAGCAGTACTTC
.	TRBD2	TRBJ2-2	TRBV6-5	CASRRGSYTGELFF	TGTGCCAGCAGGCGCGGGAGCTACACCGGGGAGCTGTTTTTT
.	.	TRBJ1-3	TRBV6-1	CASSEADSSGNTIYF	TGTGCCAGCAGTGAAGCGGACAGCTCTGGAAACACCATATATTTT
.	.	TRBJ2-5	TRBV5-1	CASSLRGGSETQYF	TGCGCCAGCAGCTTGAGGGGCGGTTCGGAGACCCAGTACTTC